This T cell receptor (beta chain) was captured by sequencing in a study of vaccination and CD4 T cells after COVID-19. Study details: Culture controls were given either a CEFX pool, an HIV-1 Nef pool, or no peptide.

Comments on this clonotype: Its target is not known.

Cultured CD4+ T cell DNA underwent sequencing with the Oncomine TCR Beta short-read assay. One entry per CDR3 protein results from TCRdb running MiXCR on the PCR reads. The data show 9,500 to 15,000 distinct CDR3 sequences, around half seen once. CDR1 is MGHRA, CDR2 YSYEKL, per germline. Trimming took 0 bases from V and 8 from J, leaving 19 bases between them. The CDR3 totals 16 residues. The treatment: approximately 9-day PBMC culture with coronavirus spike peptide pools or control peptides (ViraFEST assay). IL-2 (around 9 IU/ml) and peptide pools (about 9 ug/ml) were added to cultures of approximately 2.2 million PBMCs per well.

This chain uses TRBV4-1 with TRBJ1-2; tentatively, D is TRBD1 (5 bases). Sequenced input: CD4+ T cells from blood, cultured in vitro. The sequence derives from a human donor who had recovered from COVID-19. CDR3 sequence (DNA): TGCGCCAGCAGCCAAGATAGTCGCAGGGTGACGGGAGGCTACACCTTC. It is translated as CASSQDSRRVTGGYTF.